This T cell receptor (beta chain) was identified during a study of regulatory T cells in long-lasting Graves disease. Study as a whole: Graves' patients, diagnosed recently, had received antithyroid drugs under 3 months. Findings and caveats of the study: Favored usage of TRBV28, TRBJ1-2 and TRBJ2-5 was recorded in persistent disease.

Sample time point: newly diagnosed GD, antithyroid drugs for less than 3 months. Following extraction of RNA from PBMCs, that RNA was used to make the TCR library. Germline assignment: CDR1 MNHEY and CDR2 SVGAGI. CDR3 size: 13 residues. With 2 bases removed from V and 9 bases from J, the gap between germline ends came to 11 bases. In building TCR beta libraries, iRepertoire HTBI primers were used together with Arm-PCR of CDR3 regions. Each CDR3 protein gets one entry after TCRdb re-called the multiplex PCR reads with MiXCR. The repertoire includes hundreds of thousands of distinct CDR3 sequences, about 14% of them detected once, and about a fifth sits in the top ten. Points on this clonotype: Its antigen is unknown.

Sample: peripheral blood mononuclear cells (PBMCs), taken at new diagnosis, from a patient treated with antithyroid drugs. The clonotype comes from a female donor with Graves disease. V gene TRBV6-5 combines with J gene TRBJ2-1; D is unresolved. The CDR3, as DNA: TGTGCCAGCAGTTACAAACCGACGGGTGAGCAGTTCTTC. It codes for CASSYKPTGEQFF.